Listed here is a single TCR beta chain. Its specificity is not known. The data are from a study of a mutant IDH1 vaccine in newly diagnosed glioma. In the study overall: Each patient was administered eight vaccinations, scheduled in weeks 1, 3, 5, 7, 11, 15, 19 and 23. Beginning 4-6 weeks after radiotherapy alone, or with temozolomide cycles, vaccination took place. Antecedent treatment encompassed radiotherapy, temozolomide, or their combination; the majority received both.

Described time point: week 23, last vaccination. Every vaccine dose comprised 300 ug of mutant IDH1 20-mer peptide plus topical imiquimod. The table came from immunoSEQ multiplex PCR; TCRdb's copy has only in-frame clones and leaves some out. The repertoire consists of tens of thousands of clones, with 80% occurring once and the leading ten covering about 6.3%. The receptor's source is a man aged 40-55 years with glioma. The specimen comprised PBMCs, sampled from a glioma patient whose treatment included an IDH1 peptide vaccine.

The CDR3 nucleotides read TGCGCCAGCAGCCATATACTGAACACTGAAGCTTTCTTT. Translating gives CASSHILNTEAFF. The chain links TRBV4-1 to TRBJ1-1, with D uncertain. The V end lost 3 bases, the J end lost 0 bases, and 5 bases lay between the germline ends. Germline V lookup: CDR1 MGHRA, CDR2 YSYEKL. CDR3 length equals 13 residues.